The TCR beta chain under discussion was sequenced for a study of OX40 agonist ivuxolimab in advanced cancers. Across the whole study: Three patients, one with hepatocellular carcinoma and two with cutaneous melanoma, achieved partial responses.

There are 14 residues in the CDR3. V was trimmed by 3 bases and J by 1 base, leaving 10 bases between them. CDR1 and CDR2 from the germline V gene are SGHRS and YFSETQ. Study outcomes and limitations: At 0.1 to 3.0 mg/kg, CD4+ and CD8+ blood T cells expanded clonally by week 6. People who partly responded at 0.1-3.0 mg/kg had some of the least clonal expansion seen.

A single count supports this clone. What it binds is not known. The method was immunoSEQ multiplex PCR; TCRdb's version includes in-frame clones alone and lacks a portion of them. This sample yields 66,000 or so clones, of which approximately 84% are seen a single time; 4.4% belongs to the top ten. The chain employs TRBV5-1 and TRBJ1-1; D is unresolved. The sequences come from CD4+ or CD8+ T cells sorted from blood, collected in a trial of the OX40 agonist ivuxolimab. This sequence originates from an adult with an advanced solid tumor such as melanoma, head and neck, liver or kidney cancer. The CDR3 DNA is TGCGCCAGCAGCTCTTGGACGGGGAACACTGAAGCTTTCTTT. Translated: CASSSWTGNTEAFF. The entire variable domain, with the rest obtained from reference TRBV5-1 and TRBJ1-1, is as follows: KAGVTQTPRYLIKTRGQQVTLSCSPISGHRSVSWYQQTPGQGLQFLFEYFSETQRNKGNFPGRFSGRQFSNSRSEMNVSTLELGDSALYLCASSSWTGNTEAFFGQGTRLTVV.